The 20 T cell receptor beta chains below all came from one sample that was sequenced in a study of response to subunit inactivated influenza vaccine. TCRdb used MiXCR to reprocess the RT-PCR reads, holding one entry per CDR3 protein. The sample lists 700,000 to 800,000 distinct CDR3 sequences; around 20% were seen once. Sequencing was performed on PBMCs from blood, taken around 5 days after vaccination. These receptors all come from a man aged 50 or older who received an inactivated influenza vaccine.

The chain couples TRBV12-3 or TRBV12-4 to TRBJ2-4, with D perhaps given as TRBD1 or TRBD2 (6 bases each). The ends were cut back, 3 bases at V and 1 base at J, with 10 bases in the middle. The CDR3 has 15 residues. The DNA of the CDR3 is TGTGCCAGCAGTTTTGAAGGGGGGGCCAAAAACATTCAGTACTTC. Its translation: CASSFEGGAKNIQYF.

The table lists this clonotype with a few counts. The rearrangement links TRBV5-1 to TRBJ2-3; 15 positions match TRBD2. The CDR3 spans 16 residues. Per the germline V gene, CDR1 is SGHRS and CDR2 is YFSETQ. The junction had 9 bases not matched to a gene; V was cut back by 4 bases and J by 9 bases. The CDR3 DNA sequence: TGCGCCAGCAGCGTTCGGACTAGCGGGGGGGCCGGAACGCAGTATTTT. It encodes CASSVRTSGGAGTQYF.

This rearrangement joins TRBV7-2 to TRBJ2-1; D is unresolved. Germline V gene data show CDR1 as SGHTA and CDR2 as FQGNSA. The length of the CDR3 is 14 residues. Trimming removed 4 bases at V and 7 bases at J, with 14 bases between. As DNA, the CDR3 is TGTGCCAGCAGCTATATCAGAGTGGGGAATGAGCAGTTCTTC. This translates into CASSYIRVGNEQFF.

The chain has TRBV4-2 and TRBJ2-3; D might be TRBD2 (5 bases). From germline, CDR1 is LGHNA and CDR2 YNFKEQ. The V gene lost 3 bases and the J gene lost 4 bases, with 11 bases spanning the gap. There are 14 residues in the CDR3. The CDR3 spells CASSQGVVPDTQYF. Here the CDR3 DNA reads TGTGCCAGCAGCCAGGGAGTTGTCCCAGATACGCAGTATTTT.

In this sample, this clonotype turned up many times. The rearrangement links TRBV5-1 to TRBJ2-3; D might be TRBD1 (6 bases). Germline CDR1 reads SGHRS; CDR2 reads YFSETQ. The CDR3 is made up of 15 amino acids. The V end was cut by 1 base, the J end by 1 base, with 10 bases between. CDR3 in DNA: TGCGCCAGCAGCTTGTCAGGGGACCGCACAGATACGCAGTATTTT. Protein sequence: CASSLSGDRTDTQYF.

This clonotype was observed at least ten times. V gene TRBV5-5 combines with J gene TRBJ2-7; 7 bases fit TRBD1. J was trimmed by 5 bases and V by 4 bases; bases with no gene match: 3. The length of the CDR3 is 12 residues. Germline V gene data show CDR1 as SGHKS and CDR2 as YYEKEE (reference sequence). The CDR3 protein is CASSRQGDEQYF. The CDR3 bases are TGTGCCAGCAGCCGACAGGGAGACGAGCAGTACTTC.

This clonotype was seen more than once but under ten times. The CDR3 sequence: CASSLVQGDTGELFF. The CDR3 DNA sequence: TGTGCCAGCAGTTTAGTACAGGGGGACACCGGGGAGCTGTTTTTT. This chain connects TRBV12-3 or TRBV12-4 to TRBJ2-2; 8 positions agree with TRBD1. The CDR3 consists of 15 residues. With 1 base clipped from V and 3 bases from J, the junction kept 1 base outside the gene matches.

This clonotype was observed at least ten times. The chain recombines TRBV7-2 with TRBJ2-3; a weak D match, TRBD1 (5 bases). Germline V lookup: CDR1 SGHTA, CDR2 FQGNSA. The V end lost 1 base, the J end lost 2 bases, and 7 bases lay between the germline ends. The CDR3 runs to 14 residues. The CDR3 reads CASSLDRITDTQYF. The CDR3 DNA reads TGTGCCAGCAGCTTAGACAGGATCACAGATACGCAGTATTTT.

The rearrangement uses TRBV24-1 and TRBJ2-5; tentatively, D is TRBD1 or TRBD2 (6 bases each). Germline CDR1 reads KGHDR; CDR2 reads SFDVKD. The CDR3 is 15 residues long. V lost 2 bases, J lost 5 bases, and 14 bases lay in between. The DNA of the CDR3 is TGTGCCACCAGTGATTCTCGGGGGCCGGGGGAGACCCAGTACTTC. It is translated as CATSDSRGPGETQYF.

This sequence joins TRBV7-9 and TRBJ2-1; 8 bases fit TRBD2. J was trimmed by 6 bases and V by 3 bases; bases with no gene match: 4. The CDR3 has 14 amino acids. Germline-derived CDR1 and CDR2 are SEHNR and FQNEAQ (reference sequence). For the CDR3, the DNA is TGTGCCAGCAGCTTGAGCGGGAGCCCCAATGAGCAGTTCTTC. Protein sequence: CASSLSGSPNEQFF.

This CDR3 is CAISPGQNSGANVLTF. The CDR3 bases are TGTGCCATCAGCCCTGGACAGAACTCTGGGGCCAACGTCCTGACTTTC. The rearrangement links TRBV10-3 to TRBJ2-6, with D perhaps TRBD1 (6 bases). Looked up from germline, CDR1 is ENHRY and CDR2 is SYGVKD. The CDR3 totals 16 residues. Trimming took off 6 bases at V and 0 bases at J, with 12 bases between the two ends.

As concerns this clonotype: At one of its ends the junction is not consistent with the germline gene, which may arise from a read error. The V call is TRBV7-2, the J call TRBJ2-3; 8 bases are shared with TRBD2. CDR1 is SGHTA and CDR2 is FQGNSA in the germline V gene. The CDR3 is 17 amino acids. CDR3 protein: CASSRSTRSGGGDTHYF. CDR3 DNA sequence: TGTGCCAGCAGCAGATCGACTAGGAGCGGGGGCGGGGATACGCATTATTTT.

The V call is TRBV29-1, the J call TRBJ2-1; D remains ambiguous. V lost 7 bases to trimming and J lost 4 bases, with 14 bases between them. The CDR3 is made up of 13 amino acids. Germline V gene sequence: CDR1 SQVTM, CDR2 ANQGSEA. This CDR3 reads CSAIVPLYNEQFF. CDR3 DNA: TGCAGCGCCATCGTACCCCTATACAATGAGCAGTTCTTC.

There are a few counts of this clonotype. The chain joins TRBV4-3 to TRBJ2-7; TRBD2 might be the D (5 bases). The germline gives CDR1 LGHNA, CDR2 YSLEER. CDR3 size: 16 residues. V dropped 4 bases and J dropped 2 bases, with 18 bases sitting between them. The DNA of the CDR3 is TGCGCCAGCAGCCCCGGTTCGCGGGCCGGCCCCTACGAGCAGTACTTC. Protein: CASSPGSRAGPYEQYF.

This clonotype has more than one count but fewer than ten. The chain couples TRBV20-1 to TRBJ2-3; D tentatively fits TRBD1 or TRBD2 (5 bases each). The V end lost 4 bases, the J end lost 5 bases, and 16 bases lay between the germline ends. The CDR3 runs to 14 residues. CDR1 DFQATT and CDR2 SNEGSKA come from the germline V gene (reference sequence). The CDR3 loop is CSANWVQGVDTQYF. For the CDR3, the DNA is TGCAGTGCTAATTGGGTCCAGGGAGTAGATACGCAGTATTTT.

The CDR3 sequence is CSVGIYEQFF. The CDR3 DNA is TGCAGCGTGGGCATCTATGAGCAGTTCTTC. The V call is TRBV29-1, the J call TRBJ2-1; D unclear. With 6 bases removed from V and 8 bases from J, the gap between germline ends came to 8 bases. The germline gives CDR1 SQVTM, CDR2 ANQGSEA. The CDR3 extends over 10 amino acids.

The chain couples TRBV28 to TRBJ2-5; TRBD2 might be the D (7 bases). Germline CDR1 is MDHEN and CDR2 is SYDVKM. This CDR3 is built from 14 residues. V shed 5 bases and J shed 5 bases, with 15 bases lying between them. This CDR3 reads CASSQRGGMETQYF. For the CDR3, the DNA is TGTGCCAGCAGTCAAAGGGGGGGGATGGAGACCCAGTACTTC.

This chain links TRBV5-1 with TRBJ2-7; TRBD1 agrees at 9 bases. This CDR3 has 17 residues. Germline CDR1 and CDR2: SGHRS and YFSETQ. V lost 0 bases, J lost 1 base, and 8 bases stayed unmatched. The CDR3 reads CASSLASTGTGSYEQYF. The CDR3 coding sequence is TGCGCCAGCAGCTTGGCGTCTACCGGGACAGGGTCCTACGAGCAGTACTTC.

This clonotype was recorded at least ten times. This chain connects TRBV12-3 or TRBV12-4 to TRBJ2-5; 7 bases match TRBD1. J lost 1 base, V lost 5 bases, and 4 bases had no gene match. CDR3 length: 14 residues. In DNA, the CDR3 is TGTGCCAGCAGTGGGGACAGCTCCCAAGAGACCCAGTACTTC. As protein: CASSGDSSQETQYF.

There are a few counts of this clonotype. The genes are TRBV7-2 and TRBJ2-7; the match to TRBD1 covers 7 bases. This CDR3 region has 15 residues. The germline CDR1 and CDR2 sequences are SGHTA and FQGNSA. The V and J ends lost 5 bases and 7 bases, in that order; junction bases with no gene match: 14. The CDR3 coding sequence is TGTGCCAGCAGCATAAAGACAGGGCCCCTTGGAGAGCAGTACTTC. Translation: CASSIKTGPLGEQYF.